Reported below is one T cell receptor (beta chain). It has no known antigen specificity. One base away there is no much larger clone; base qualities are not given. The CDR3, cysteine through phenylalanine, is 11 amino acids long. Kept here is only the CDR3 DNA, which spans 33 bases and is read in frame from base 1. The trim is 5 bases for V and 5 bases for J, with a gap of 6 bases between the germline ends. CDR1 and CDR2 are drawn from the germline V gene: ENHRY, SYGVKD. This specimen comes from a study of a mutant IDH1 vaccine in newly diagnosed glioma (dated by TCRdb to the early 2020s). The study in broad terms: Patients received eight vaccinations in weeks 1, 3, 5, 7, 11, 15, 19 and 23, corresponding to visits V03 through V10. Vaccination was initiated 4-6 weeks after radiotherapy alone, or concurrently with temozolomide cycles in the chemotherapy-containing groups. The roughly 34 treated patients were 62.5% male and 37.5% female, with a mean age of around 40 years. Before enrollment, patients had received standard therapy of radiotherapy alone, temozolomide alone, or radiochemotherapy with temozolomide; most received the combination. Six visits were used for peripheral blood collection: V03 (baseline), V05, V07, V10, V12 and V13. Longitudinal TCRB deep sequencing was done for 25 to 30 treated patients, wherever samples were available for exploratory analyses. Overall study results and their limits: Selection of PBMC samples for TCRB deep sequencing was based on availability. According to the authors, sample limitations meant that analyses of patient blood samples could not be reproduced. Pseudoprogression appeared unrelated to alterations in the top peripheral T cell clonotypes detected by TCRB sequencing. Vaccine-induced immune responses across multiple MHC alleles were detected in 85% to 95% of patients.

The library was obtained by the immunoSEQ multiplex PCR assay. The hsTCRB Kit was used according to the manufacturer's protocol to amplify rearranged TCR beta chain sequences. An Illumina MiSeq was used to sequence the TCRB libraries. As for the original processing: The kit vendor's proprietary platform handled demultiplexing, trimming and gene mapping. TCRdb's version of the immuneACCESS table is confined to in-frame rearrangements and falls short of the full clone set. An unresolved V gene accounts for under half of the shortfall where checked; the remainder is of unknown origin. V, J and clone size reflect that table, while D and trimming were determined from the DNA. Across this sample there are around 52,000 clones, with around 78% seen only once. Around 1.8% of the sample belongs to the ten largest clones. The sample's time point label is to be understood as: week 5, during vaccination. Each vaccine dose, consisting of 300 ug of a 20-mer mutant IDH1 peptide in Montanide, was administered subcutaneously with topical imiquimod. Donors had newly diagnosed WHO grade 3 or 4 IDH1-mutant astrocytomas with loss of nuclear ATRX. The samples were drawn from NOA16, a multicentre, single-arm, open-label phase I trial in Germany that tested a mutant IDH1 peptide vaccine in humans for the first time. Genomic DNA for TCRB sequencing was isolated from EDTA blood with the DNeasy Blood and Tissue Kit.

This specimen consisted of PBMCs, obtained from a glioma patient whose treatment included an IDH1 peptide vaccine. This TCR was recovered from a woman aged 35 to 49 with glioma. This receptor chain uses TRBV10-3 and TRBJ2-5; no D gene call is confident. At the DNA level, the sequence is TGTGCCATCAGTCCTGGGGAGACCCAGTACTTC. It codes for CAISPGETQYF.